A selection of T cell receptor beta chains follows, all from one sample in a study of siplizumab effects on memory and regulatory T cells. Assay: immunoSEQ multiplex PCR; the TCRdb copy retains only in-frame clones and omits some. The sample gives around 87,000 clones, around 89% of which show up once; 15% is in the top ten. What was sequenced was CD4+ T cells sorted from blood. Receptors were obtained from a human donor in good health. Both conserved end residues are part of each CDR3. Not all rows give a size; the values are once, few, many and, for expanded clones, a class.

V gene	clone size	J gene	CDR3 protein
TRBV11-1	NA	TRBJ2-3	CASSSGPKVVPTDTQYF
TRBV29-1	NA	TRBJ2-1	CSVEGGTVGSNDAYNEQFF
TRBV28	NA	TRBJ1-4	CASSLFGFVTNEKLFF
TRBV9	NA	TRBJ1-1	CASSAHGAGNTEAFF
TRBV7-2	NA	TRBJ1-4	CASTPETGSYEKLFF
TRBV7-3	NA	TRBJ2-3	CASSRMRRVSTDTQYF
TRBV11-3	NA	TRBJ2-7	CASSTSGSSPYEQYF
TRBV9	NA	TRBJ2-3	CASSSPTSGSSTDTQYF
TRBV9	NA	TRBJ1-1	CASSVDRGTEAFF
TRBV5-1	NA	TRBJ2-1	CASSLRMNNEQFF
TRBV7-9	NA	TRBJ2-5	CASSISGILETQYF
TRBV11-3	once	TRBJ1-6	CASSHRGAGDNSPLHF
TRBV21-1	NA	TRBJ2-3	CASSKGVAQASTQYF
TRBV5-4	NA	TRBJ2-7	CASSLEPGLADLVGQYF
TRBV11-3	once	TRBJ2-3	CASRQLAASTDTQYF
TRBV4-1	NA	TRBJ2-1	CASSQVKGANSYNEQFF
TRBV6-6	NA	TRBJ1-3	CASRPTGQGDGNTIYF
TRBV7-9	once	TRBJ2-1	CASRETSGRALIDEQFF
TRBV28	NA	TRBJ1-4	CASGGSGWDEKLFF
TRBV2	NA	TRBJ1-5	CASSAGTGGGFQPQHF
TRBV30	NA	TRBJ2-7	CAWSISGLFPREQYF
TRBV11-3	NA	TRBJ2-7	CASSRTVVGLSYEQYF
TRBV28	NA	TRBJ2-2	CASIGGSLGTGELFF
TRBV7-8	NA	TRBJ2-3	CASSPRSSGSPDTQYF
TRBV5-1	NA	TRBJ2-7	CASSLGDRSSYEQYF
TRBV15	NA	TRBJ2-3	CATSRGLAGADTQYF
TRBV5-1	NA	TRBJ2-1	CASSEGLVYNEQFF
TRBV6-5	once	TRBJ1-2	CASSYSRFSINYGYTF
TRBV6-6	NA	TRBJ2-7	CASSSTGVAYEQYF
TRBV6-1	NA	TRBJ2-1	CASSVGGSGNEQFF
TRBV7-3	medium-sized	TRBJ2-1	CASSELAGGVNEQFF
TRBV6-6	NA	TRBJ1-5	CASTGQTSNQPQHF
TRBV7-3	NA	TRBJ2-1	CASSYRAGSNEQFF
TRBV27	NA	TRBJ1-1	CASIPRYDLTGNTEAFF
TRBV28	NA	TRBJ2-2	CASRTQAGGVGELFF
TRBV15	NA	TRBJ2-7	CATKVGDTSYEQYF
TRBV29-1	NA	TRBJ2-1	CSVGGTSNEQFF
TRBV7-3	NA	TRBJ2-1	CASSLGRGGGSYNEQFF
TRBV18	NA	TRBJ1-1	CASSPGQGGVWNTEAFF